This T cell receptor (beta chain) was documented in a study of PD-1 blockade in classical Hodgkin lymphoma. TCRdb's table, derived via immunoSEQ multiplex PCR, lists solely in-frame clones and lacks some. The table shows some 41,000 clones, with 86% occurring only once. Relapse after autologous stem cell transplantation occurred in every patient, and brentuximab vedotin exposure varied. This CDR3 has 13 residues. Trimming shortened V by 6 bases and J by 4 bases, and 10 bases separated the two germline ends. CDR1 ENHRY and CDR2 SYGVKD come from the germline V gene. On this clone itself: As yet, its antigen is unknown.

Whole-study results and caveats: Patients newly diagnosed and complete responders had comparable baseline diversity.

The material sequenced was peripheral blood mononuclear cells (PBMCs), taken before the second cycle of nivolumab. The chain combines TRBV10-3 with TRBJ2-1; D call uncertain. This receptor was identified in a human donor with classical Hodgkin lymphoma. The CDR3 here is CAIRGLDYNEQFF. The CDR3 nucleotides are TGTGCCATCAGGGGCCTAGATTACAATGAGCAGTTCTTC.